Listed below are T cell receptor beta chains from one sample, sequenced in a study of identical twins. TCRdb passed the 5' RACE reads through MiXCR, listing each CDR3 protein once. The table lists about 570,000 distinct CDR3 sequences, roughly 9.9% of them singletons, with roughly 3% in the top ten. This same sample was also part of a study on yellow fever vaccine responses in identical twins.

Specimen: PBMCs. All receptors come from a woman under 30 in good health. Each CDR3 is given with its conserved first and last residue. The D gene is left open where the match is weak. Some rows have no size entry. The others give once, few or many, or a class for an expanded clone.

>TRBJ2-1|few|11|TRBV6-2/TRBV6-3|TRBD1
CASTDRDEQFF
TGTGCCAGCACGGACAGGGATGAGCAGTTCTTC
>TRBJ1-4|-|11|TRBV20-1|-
CSARRSEKLFF
TGCAGTGCTAGGAGAAGTGAAAAACTGTTTTTT
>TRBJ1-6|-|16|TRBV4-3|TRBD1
CASSYTGGLASSPLHF
TGCGCCAGCAGCTACACAGGGGGGCTCGCCAGTTCACCCCTCCACTTT
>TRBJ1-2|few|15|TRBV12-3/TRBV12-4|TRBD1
CASKGQGPTWNGYTF
TGTGCCAGCAAAGGACAGGGCCCGACGTGGAATGGCTACACCTTC
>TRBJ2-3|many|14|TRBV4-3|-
CASSQGTSASTQYF
TGCGCCAGCAGCCAAGGAACTTCTGCCTCTACGCAGTATTTT
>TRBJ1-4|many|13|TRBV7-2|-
CASSFGQAEKLFF
TGTGCCAGCAGCTTCGGCCAGGCAGAAAAACTGTTTTTT
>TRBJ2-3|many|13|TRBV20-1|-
CSARDPTLDTQYF
TGCAGTGCTAGAGATCCCACCTTAGATACGCAGTATTTT
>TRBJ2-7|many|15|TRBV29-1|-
CSVEAVGGGSYEQYF
TGCAGCGTTGAAGCAGTCGGGGGAGGCTCCTACGAGCAGTACTTC
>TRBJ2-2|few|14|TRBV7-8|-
CASSLFFPAGELFF
TGTGCCAGCAGCTTATTCTTTCCAGCCGGGGAGCTGTTTTTT
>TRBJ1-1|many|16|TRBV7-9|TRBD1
CASSRRTGPLNTEAFF
TGTGCCAGCAGCCGTCGGACAGGGCCCTTGAACACTGAAGCTTTCTTT
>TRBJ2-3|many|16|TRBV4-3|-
CASSQDRASVTDTQYF
TGCGCCAGCAGCCAAGATCGAGCCAGCGTCACAGATACGCAGTATTTT
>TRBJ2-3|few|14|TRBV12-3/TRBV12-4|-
CAILGGSSTDTQYF
TGTGCCATCCTGGGGGGATCTAGCACAGATACGCAGTATTTT
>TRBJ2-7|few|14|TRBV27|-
CASSPTAYSYEQYF
TGTGCCAGCAGCCCGACAGCGTACTCCTACGAGCAGTACTTC
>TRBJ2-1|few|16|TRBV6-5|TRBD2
CASSSTSGGGYNEQFF
TGTGCCAGCAGTTCTACTAGCGGGGGGGGCTACAATGAGCAGTTCTTC
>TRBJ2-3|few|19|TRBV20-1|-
CSARGAWTDDTSSTDTQYF
TGCAGTGCTAGAGGGGCGTGGACTGACGATACCTCTAGCACAGATACGCAGTATTTT
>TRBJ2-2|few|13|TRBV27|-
CASSDWDTGELFF
TGTGCCAGCAGTGACTGGGACACCGGGGAGCTGTTTTTT
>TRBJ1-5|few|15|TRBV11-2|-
CASSFGPSGNQPQHF
TGTGCCAGCAGCTTCGGCCCCAGCGGGAATCAGCCCCAGCATTTT
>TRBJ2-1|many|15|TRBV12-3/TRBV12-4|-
CASSLPSVSYNEQFF
TGTGCCAGCAGTTTACCTAGCGTCTCCTACAATGAGCAGTTCTTC
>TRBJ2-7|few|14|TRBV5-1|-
CASSLSLANYEQYF
TGCGCCAGCAGCTTGAGTCTAGCGAATTACGAGCAGTACTTC
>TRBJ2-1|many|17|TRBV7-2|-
CASSPSGRRSSDNEQFF
TGTGCCAGCAGCCCAAGTGGCAGGCGTTCCTCAGACAATGAGCAGTTCTTC
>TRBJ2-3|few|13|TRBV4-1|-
CASSQVKRDTQYF
TGCGCCAGCAGCCAGGTGAAGCGAGATACGCAGTATTTT
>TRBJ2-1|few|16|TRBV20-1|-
CSAPLPSGGFSGEQFF
TGCAGTGCTCCCCTGCCCAGTGGAGGTTTTTCAGGGGAGCAGTTCTTC
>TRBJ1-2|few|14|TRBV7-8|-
CASSLEVAASGYTF
TGTGCCAGCAGCTTAGAGGTGGCGGCGTCTGGCTACACCTTC
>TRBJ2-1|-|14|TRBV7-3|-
CASSPNSGSNEQFF
TGTGCCAGCAGCCCTAATTCTGGGAGCAATGAGCAGTTCTTC
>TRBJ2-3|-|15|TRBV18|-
CASSPPKGGTDTQYF
TGTGCCAGCTCACCACCCAAGGGGGGCACAGATACGCAGTATTTT
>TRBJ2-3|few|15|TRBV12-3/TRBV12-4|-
CASSSLDLEEDTQYF
TGTGCCAGCAGTTCCTTAGATCTGGAAGAAGATACGCAGTATTTT
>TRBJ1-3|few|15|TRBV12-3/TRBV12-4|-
CASSLYGSSGNTIYF
TGTGCCAGCAGTTTGTACGGGAGCTCTGGAAACACCATATATTTT
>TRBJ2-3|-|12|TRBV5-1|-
CASEVDGSTQYF
TGCGCCAGCGAAGTAGACGGTAGTACGCAGTATTTT
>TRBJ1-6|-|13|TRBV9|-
CASSVGNNSPLHF
TGTGCCAGCAGCGTAGGGAATAATTCACCCCTCCACTTT
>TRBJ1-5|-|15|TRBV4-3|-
CASSQVDGSNQSQHF
TGCGCCAGCAGCCAAGTAGACGGTAGCAATCAGTCCCAGCATTTT
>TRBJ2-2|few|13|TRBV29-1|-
CSVDALNTGELFF
TGCAGCGTTGACGCCCTGAACACCGGGGAGCTGTTTTTT
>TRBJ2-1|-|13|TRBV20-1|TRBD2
CSELAGGGDEQFF
TGCAGTGAACTAGCGGGAGGAGGGGATGAGCAGTTCTTC
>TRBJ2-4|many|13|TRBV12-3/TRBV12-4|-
CASSLEALNIQYF
TGTGCCAGCAGTTTAGAAGCCTTAAACATTCAGTACTTC
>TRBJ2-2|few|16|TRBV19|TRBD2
CASSGSGALNTGELFF
TGTGCCAGTAGTGGTAGCGGGGCCCTGAACACCGGGGAGCTGTTTTTT
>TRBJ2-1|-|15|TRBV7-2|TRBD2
CASSLAPSGSYEQFF
TGTGCCAGCAGCTTAGCGCCTAGCGGGAGCTATGAGCAGTTCTTC
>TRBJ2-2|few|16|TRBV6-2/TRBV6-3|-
CASSTQRLANTGELFF
TGTGCCAGCAGCACGCAAAGGCTAGCGAACACCGGGGAGCTGTTTTTT
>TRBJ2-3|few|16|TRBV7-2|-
CASSLEWRYSTDTQYF
TGTGCCAGCAGCTTAGAGTGGCGCTACAGCACAGATACGCAGTATTTT
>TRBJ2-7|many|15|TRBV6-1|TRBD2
CASSALAGGTYEQYF
TGTGCCAGCAGTGCCTTAGCGGGGGGAACATACGAGCAGTACTTC
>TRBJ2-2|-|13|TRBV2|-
CASKTENTGELFF
TGTGCCAGCAAGACAGAGAACACCGGGGAGCTGTTTTTT
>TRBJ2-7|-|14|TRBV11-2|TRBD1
CASSLRQGYGEQYF
TGTGCCAGCAGCTTAAGACAGGGGTATGGCGAGCAGTACTTC
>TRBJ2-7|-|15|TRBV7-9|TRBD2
CASSLGTSSWNEQYF
TGTGCCAGCAGCTTAGGGACTAGTAGCTGGAACGAGCAGTACTTC
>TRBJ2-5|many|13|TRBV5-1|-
CASSFGPQETQYF
TGCGCCAGCAGCTTCGGACCTCAAGAGACCCAGTACTTC